The 4 T cell receptor beta chains below were found in one sample sequenced in a study of technical replicates of blood from a handful of donors. The data were produced by immunoSEQ multiplex PCR, yet TCRdb's version contains in-frame clones alone and is incomplete. The table lists about 97,000 clones, about 95% of them singletons. Sequencing was done on a sample of T cells isolated from PBMCs. The receptors were sampled from a human donor in good health.

The chain is built from TRBV5-1 and TRBJ2-2; a weak D match, TRBD2 (5 bases). The germline gives CDR1 SGHRS, CDR2 YFSETQ. The germline V and J ends were trimmed by 3 bases and 6 bases, with 15 bases remaining between them. The CDR3 totals 15 residues. The chain's CDR3 is CASSSRGAEAGELFF. In DNA form, the CDR3 reads TGCGCCAGCAGCTCCCGGGGAGCAGAGGCCGGGGAGCTGTTTTTT.

This clone appeared a single time. The V gene is TRBV5-5, the J gene TRBJ1-2, with TRBD1 identical over 8 bases. The trim removed 4 bases at V and 6 bases at J, leaving 14 bases unmatched. Germline-derived CDR1 and CDR2 are SGHKS and YYEKEE (reference sequence). The CDR3 runs 16 residues. Here the CDR3 DNA reads TGTGCCAGCAGCCGCAATCCTGAACAGGGGGTAAATGGCTACACCTTC. Translated, it gives CASSRNPEQGVNGYTF.

The J gene is TRBJ1-2, the V gene TRBV28, with TRBD1 matching over 8 bases. Trimming took 8 bases from V and 2 from J; bases not matched to a gene: 4. This CDR3 region has 13 residues. Germline V gene sequence: CDR1 MDHEN, CDR2 SYDVKM. CDR3 sequence (DNA): TGTGCCAGCGGGGACAGGCTAAACTATGGCTACACCTTC. Its protein product is CASGDRLNYGYTF.

V and J are TRBV2 and TRBJ1-4; the match to TRBD1 covers 7 bases. The CDR3 is made up of 13 amino acids. V was pared by 7 bases and J by 4 bases, with 3 bases of the junction left unmatched. Germline V CDR1 and CDR2: SNHLY, FYNNEI. The DNA for the CDR3 is TGTGCCAGCAAGGGACAGTATAATGAAAAACTGTTTTTT. It specifies CASKGQYNEKLFF.